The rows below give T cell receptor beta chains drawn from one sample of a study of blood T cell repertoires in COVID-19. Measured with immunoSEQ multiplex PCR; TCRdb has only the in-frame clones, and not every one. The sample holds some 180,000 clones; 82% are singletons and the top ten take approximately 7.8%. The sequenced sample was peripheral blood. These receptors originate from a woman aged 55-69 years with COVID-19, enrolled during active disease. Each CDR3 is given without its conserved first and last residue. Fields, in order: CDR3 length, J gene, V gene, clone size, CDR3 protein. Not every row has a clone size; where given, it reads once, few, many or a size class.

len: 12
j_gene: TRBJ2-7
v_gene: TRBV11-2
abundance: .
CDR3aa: ASSSRDFSYEQY

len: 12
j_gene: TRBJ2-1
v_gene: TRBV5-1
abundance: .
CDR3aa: ASSLGAGRDEQF

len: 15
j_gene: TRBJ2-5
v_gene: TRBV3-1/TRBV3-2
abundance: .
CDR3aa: ASSQVYRGGGGETQY

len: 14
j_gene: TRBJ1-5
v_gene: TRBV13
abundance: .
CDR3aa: ASSLGLGGSNQPQH

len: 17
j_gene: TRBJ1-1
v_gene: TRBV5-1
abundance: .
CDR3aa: ASSLGLGQDGSRGTEAF

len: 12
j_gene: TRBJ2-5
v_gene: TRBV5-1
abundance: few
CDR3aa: ASSIGQSQETQY

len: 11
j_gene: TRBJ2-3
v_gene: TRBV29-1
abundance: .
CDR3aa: SHGQGVADTQY

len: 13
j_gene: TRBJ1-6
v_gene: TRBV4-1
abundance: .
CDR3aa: ASSQETVRNSPLH

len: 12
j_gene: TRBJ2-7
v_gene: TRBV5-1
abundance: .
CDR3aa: ASSSTSGSYEQY

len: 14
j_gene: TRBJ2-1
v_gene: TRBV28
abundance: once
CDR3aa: ASSLTVGGGYNEQF

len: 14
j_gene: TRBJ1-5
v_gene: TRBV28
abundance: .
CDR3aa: ASSGGGRGAYQPQH